Listed here are 6 T cell receptor beta chains from one sample, sequenced in a study of T cells in localized non-small cell lung cancer. Only in-frame clones appear in the TCRdb table, and some are missing; sequencing was by immunoSEQ multiplex PCR. The sample holds more than 2,000 clones; about 30% are singletons and the top ten take about an eighth. Sample: normal lung tissue next to the tumor, taken before any cancer treatment. Every receptor here comes from a female donor at least 60 years old with stage I squamous cell lung carcinoma.

This chain links TRBV11-3 with TRBJ1-1; weak D call: TRBD1 (6 bases). CDR1 is SGHNT and CDR2 is YENEEA in the germline V gene. The CDR3 sequence is 15 residues long. The V gene lost 2 bases and the J gene lost 1 base, with 11 bases spanning the gap. The CDR3 DNA reads as TGTGCCAGCAGCTTATCAAACAGGGCGAACACTGAAGCTTTCTTT. As protein: CASSLSNRANTEAFF.

This sequence joins TRBV5-1 and TRBJ2-7; D could derive from TRBD1 or TRBD2 (5 bases each). With 4 bases removed from V and 2 bases from J, the gap between germline ends came to 13 bases. Germline assignment: CDR1 SGHRS and CDR2 YFSETQ. This CDR3 comprises 14 residues. This CDR3 is CASSDRDRTYEQYF. CDR3 sequence (DNA): TGCGCCAGCAGCGACCGGGACCGCACCTACGAGCAGTACTTC.

In its sample, this clone was seen a few times. The genes are TRBV29-1 and TRBJ2-5, with 7 bases identical to TRBD1. V was pared by 6 bases and J by 1 base, with 11 bases of the junction left unmatched. The CDR3 runs 15 residues. The germline CDR1 and CDR2 sequences are SQVTM and ANQGSEA. CDR3 nucleotide sequence: TGCAGCGTGATCCCCCCCCGACAGGGCCAAGAGACCCAGTACTTC. Protein product: CSVIPPRQGQETQYF.

This clone was counted many times. V and J are TRBV9 and TRBJ1-2, with 7 bases matching TRBD1. V lost 7 bases to trimming and J lost 4 bases; unmatched junction nucleotides: 10. Germline CDR1 reads SGDLS; CDR2 reads YYNGEE. The CDR3 runs 14 residues. The CDR3 DNA reads TGTGCCAGCTCCGAGGGGGCCGGCGCCTATGGCTACACCTTC. Its translation is CASSEGAGAYGYTF.

V and J are TRBV15 and TRBJ2-1; 7 bases fit TRBD2. The CDR3 has 14 residues. V was clipped by 2 bases and J by 5 bases; unmatched bases: 3. Germline loops: CDR1 LNHNV, CDR2 YYDKDF (reference sequence). The CDR3: CATSRLGLDNEQFF. The CDR3 coding sequence is TGTGCCACCAGCAGACTAGGACTAGACAATGAGCAGTTCTTC. Complete variable domain (other parts from reference TRBV15 and TRBJ2-1): DAMVIQNPRYQVTQFGKPVTLSCSQTLNHNVMYWYQQKSSQAPKLLFHYYDKDFNNEADTPDNFQSRRPNTSFCFLDIRSPGLGDTAMYLCATSRLGLDNEQFFGPGTRLTVL.

This clone has ten or more counts. The V and J genes are TRBV7-5 and TRBJ1-2. TRBV7-5 is annotated as a pseudogene. The CDR3 is 14 residues long. The CDR3 reads CASSLGSAIYGYTF. DNA of the CDR3: TGTGCCAGCAGCTTAGGATCAGCTATCTATGGCTACACCTTC.